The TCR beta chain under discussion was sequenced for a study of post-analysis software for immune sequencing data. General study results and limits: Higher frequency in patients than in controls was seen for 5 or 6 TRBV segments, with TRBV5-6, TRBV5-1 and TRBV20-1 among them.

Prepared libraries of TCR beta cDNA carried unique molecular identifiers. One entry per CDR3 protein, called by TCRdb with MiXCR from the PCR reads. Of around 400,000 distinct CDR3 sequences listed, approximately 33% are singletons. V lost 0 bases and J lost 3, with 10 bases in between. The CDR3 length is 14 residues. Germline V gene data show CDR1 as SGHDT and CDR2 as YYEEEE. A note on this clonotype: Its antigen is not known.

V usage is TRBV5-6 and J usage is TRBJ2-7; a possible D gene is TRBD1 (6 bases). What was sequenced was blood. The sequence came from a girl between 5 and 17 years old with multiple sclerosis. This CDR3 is CASSLAQGYYEQYF. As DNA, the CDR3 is TGTGCCAGCAGCTTGGCACAGGGTTACTACGAGCAGTACTTC. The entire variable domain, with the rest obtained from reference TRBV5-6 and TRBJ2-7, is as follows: DAGVTQSPTHLIKTRGQQVTLRCSPKSGHDTVSWYQQALGQGPQFIFQYYEEEERQRGNFPDRFSGHQFPNYSSELNVNALLLGDSALYLCASSLAQGYYEQYFGPGTRLTVT.